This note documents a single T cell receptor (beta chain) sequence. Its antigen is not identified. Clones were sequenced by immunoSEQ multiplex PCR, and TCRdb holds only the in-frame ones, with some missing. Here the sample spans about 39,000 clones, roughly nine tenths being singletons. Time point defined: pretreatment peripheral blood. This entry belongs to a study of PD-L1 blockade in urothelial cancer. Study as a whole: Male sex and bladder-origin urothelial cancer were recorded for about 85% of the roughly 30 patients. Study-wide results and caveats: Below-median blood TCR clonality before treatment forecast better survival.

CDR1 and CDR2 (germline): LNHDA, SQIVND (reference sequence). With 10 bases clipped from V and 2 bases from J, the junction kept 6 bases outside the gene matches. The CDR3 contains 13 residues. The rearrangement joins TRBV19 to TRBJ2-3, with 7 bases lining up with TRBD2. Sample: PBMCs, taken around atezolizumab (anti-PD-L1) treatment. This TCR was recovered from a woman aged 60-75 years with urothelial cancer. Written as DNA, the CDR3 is TGTGCCACCCAGGGAGGGCTCACAGATACGCAGTATTTT. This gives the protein CATQGGLTDTQYF.